This TCR beta chain appears in the sequencing data of a study of cytomegalovirus exposure and HLA in healthy donors. The V gene's germline CDR1 is SGDLS and CDR2 YYNGEE. The V and J ends lost 0 bases and 2 bases, in that order; junction bases with no gene match: 13. The CDR3 extends over 18 amino acids. Primers included in the PCR were 60 Vbeta and 13 Jbeta primers. Libraries were prepared by immunoSEQ multiplex PCR; TCRdb keeps only in-frame clonotypes and omits some of them. Here the sample spans some 200,000 clones, 55% to 65% being singletons. The sample comprised PBMCs. V is TRBV9 and J is TRBJ1-2; TRBD1 matches 7 bases. This TCR was recovered from a man aged 40-50 years in good health and CMV-seronegative. The CDR3 reads CASSVALGQPAVNYGYTF. The CDR3 coding sequence is TGTGCCAGCAGCGTAGCTCTGGGACAGCCTGCAGTAAACTATGGCTACACCTTC.